The 28 T cell receptor beta chains listed next were all sequenced from one sample in a study of blood T cell repertoires in COVID-19. Clones were sequenced by immunoSEQ multiplex PCR, and TCRdb holds only the in-frame ones, with some missing. The sample lists under 250,000 clones; approximately 83% were seen once. The material sequenced was peripheral blood. These receptors were collected from a woman aged 60-75 years with acute or convalescent COVID-19.

The chain joins TRBV18 to TRBJ1-2; D is ambiguous. This CDR3 spans 14 amino acids. CDR1 KGHSH and CDR2 LQKENI come from the germline V gene. V shed 3 bases and J shed 10 bases, with 18 bases lying between them. CDR3 DNA: TGTGCCAGCTCACCCCCCCCGGTGTTTCCCAACTACACCTTC. This translates into CASSPPPVFPNYTF.

The CDR3 nucleotides are TGTGCCAGCTCACCACGTGTGACAGGGGATACGCAGTATTTT. Residues: CASSPRVTGDTQYF. This rearrangement joins TRBV18 to TRBJ2-3; 7 bases are a match to TRBD1. Germline CDR1 and CDR2: KGHSH and LQKENI. J gave up 6 bases and V 1 base, and 4 bases lay outside the gene matches. This CDR3 spans 14 amino acids.

The CDR3 coding sequence is TGCGCCAGCAGTCCTCGACTAGCGGGGGCGCTTCTTCAACCGAGCTCCTACAATGAGCAGTTCTTC. The encoded protein is CASSPRLAGALLQPSSYNEQFF. This chain joins TRBV4-1 and TRBJ2-1, with 12 bases that match TRBD2. Germline V lookup: CDR1 MGHRA, CDR2 YSYEKL. The CDR3 sequence is 22 residues long. After removal of 6 bases from V and 0 bases from J, the junction contained 21 bases not matched to a gene.

The CDR3 loop reads CASSKDRANYGYTF. The CDR3 nucleotides read TGTGCCAGTAGCAAGGACAGAGCTAACTATGGCTACACCTTC. The V and J genes are TRBV19 and TRBJ1-2; tentative D call: TRBD1 (6 bases). The V gene lost 6 bases and the J gene lost 0 bases, with 11 bases spanning the gap. This CDR3 contains 14 residues. The germline gives CDR1 LNHDA, CDR2 SQIVND (reference sequence).

The chain links TRBV19 to TRBJ1-1; 10 nucleotides agree with TRBD1. The CDR3 has 15 amino acids. The germline gives CDR1 LNHDA, CDR2 SQIVND (reference sequence). Losses at the gene ends were 7 bases for V and 5 bases for J; bases not matched to a gene: 10. The CDR3, as DNA: TGTGCCAGTATGGGGGACAGGGGCCGATTAACTGAAGCTTTCTTT. As protein: CASMGDRGRLTEAFF.

The CDR3 sequence is CASSLAPGNEQFF. The CDR3 bases are TGTGCCAGCAGCTTAGCGCCGGGTAATGAGCAGTTCTTC. This sequence joins TRBV7-9 and TRBJ2-1; D gene unclear. The CDR3 totals 13 residues. In germline, CDR1 is SEHNR, CDR2 FQNEAQ (reference sequence). The ends were cut back, 0 bases at V and 7 bases at J, with 7 bases in the middle.

The rearrangement joins TRBV25-1 to TRBJ1-2, with D possibly TRBD1 on 6 matching bases. The CDR3 extends over 13 amino acids. The V gene's germline CDR1 is MGHDK and CDR2 SYGVNS. Trimming left V 8 bases short and J 0 bases short, with 10 bases between. As DNA, the CDR3 is TGTGCCAGCTCAGGGGCGTCTAACTATGGCTACACCTTC. As protein: CASSGASNYGYTF.

The chain has TRBV27 and TRBJ1-6; possibly TRBD1 for D (5 bases). The V end lost 6 bases, the J end lost 7 bases, and 7 bases lay between the germline ends. Germline CDR1 MNHEY, CDR2 SMNVEV (reference sequence). This CDR3 is 12 amino acids long. CDR3 sequence: CASSPGNSPLHF. CDR3 nucleotide sequence: TGTGCCAGCAGCCCAGGGAATTCACCCCTCCACTTT.

The chain uses TRBV2 and TRBJ2-1; 13 nucleotides align to TRBD2. Germline V gene sequence: CDR1 SNHLY, CDR2 FYNNEI. The CDR3 has 14 amino acids. With 6 bases clipped from V and 6 bases from J, the junction kept 2 bases outside the gene matches. In DNA form, the CDR3 reads TGTGCCAGCAGAACTAGCGGGGGGGGCAATGAGCAGTTCTTC. It translates to CASRTSGGGNEQFF.

Notes on this clone: The sample carries other DNA sequences with the same CDR3. The chain combines TRBV7-2 with TRBJ1-2; 7 bases are shared with TRBD1. This CDR3 contains 15 residues. CDR1 SGHTA and CDR2 FQGNSA come from the germline V gene. The V segment lost 5 bases and the J segment 1 base; nucleotides outside the gene matches: 7. The CDR3 bases are TGTGCCAGCAGCCCTCAGGGGGGCCTTAACTATGGCTACACCTTC. Protein: CASSPQGGLNYGYTF.

This clone has more than one count but fewer than ten. V gene TRBV7-9 combines with J gene TRBJ2-7; TRBD1 agrees at 8 bases. V lost 4 bases, J lost 5 bases, and 7 bases stayed unmatched. CDR3 length: 14 amino acids. The germline CDR1 and CDR2 sequences are SEHNR and FQNEAQ (reference sequence). This CDR3 reads CASSSTAGGNEQYF. The CDR3 nucleotides are TGTGCCAGCAGCTCTACGGCAGGGGGCAACGAGCAGTACTTC.

This rearrangement joins TRBV29-1 to TRBJ1-3, with 8 bases lining up with TRBD1. This CDR3 has 13 residues. With V trimmed by 6 bases and J by 4 bases, 5 bases remained unmatched. CDR1 and CDR2 (germline): SQVTM, ANQGSEA. CDR3 in amino acids: CSVLTGGGNTIYF. CDR3 sequence (DNA): TGCAGCGTGCTAACAGGGGGAGGAAACACCATATATTTT.

The J gene is TRBJ2-5, the V gene TRBV2, with 7 bases matching TRBD1. The V gene end was trimmed by 6 bases and the J gene end by 5 bases; junction bases not matched to a gene: 9. The CDR3 sequence is 14 residues long. The germline V gene has CDR1 SNHLY and CDR2 FYNNEI. The CDR3 spells CASSVQGSRETQYF. In nucleotides, the CDR3 is TGTGCCAGCAGCGTACAGGGGTCGAGGGAGACCCAGTACTTC.

This clone was found a few times. The V gene is TRBV30, the J gene TRBJ2-7, with a possible D match to TRBD1 (7 bases). The germline V gene encodes CDR1 GTSNPN and CDR2 SVGIG (reference sequence). Trimming took off 8 bases at V and 0 bases at J, with 11 bases between the two ends. CDR3 length equals 12 residues. CDR3 residues: CAAGQSSYEQYF. The CDR3 nucleotides read TGTGCCGCGGGACAGAGCTCCTACGAGCAGTACTTC.

This chain connects TRBV27 to TRBJ2-2, with D perhaps TRBD2 (5 bases). Trimming removed 11 bases at V and 0 bases at J, with 7 bases between. The length of the CDR3 is 12 residues. Per germline, CDR1 MNHEY and CDR2 SMNVEV (reference sequence). The CDR3 sequence is CAAGTNTGELFF. CDR3 coding DNA: TGTGCCGCCGGGACGAACACCGGGGAGCTGTTTTTT.

This clone was detected only a few times. The chain is built from TRBV19 and TRBJ1-5; D remains ambiguous. CDR1 and CDR2 from the germline V gene are LNHDA and SQIVND (reference sequence). V lost 4 bases to trimming and J lost 3 bases, with 7 bases between them. The CDR3 is 13 amino acids. CDR3 in amino acids: CASSKRHNQPQHF. In DNA, the CDR3 is TGTGCCAGTAGTAAAAGACACAATCAGCCCCAGCATTTT.

The DNA for the CDR3 is TGTGCCTGGAGTGTTAACAGGGGGCGCGAGCAGTACTTC. Encoded protein: CAWSVNRGREQYF. V usage is TRBV30 and J usage is TRBJ2-7, with 9 positions matching TRBD1. The germline V gene encodes CDR1 GTSNPN and CDR2 SVGIG (reference sequence). This CDR3 contains 13 residues. Trimming cost V 0 bases and J 6 bases; bases outside gene matches: 3.

The chain uses TRBV5-1 and TRBJ2-7, with D possibly being TRBD2 (5 bases). The length of the CDR3 is 14 residues. The germline CDR1 and CDR2 sequences are SGHRS and YFSETQ. Trimming left V 9 bases short and J 1 base short, with 17 bases between. CDR3 amino acids: CATKASRDSYEQYF. CDR3 in DNA: TGCGCCACCAAGGCTTCACGGGATTCCTACGAGCAGTACTTC. The whole variable domain, remainder taken from reference TRBV5-1 and TRBJ2-7, is KAGVTQTPRYLIKTRGQQVTLSCSPISGHRSVSWYQQTPGQGLQFLFEYFSETQRNKGNFPGRFSGRQFSNSRSEMNVSTLELGDSALYLCATKASRDSYEQYFGPGTRLTVT.

The chain combines TRBV30 with TRBJ2-1; no definite D call. This CDR3 has 11 residues. Germline V gene lookup returns CDR1 GTSNPN and CDR2 SVGIG (reference sequence). Between the trimmed V and J ends, which lost 0 bases and 12 bases, there was a span of 9 bases. In DNA, the CDR3 is TGTGCCTGGAGTGTAGCCGATGGGCAGTTCTTC. Residues: CAWSVADGQFF.

The chain employs TRBV27 and TRBJ2-2; 9 nucleotides match TRBD1. Trimming at V came to 7 bases and at J to 4 bases, leaving 13 bases not matched to a gene. Per germline, CDR1 MNHEY and CDR2 SMNVEV (reference sequence). The CDR3 contains 17 residues. In DNA form, the CDR3 reads TGTGCCAGCACTTTGGAGGGGACAGGGAGGGCCACCGGGGAGCTGTTTTTT. Its protein is CASTLEGTGRATGELFF.

This clone was detected only a few times. CDR3 residues: CASRPTGQETQYF. The CDR3 nucleotides read TGTGCCAGCAGGCCGACAGGGCAAGAGACCCAGTACTTC. The genes are TRBV6-5 and TRBJ2-5; 7 bases match TRBD1. Germline CDR1 MNHEY, CDR2 SVGAGI. Trimming cost V 6 bases and J 2 bases; bases outside gene matches: 3. This CDR3 has 13 amino acids.

The V gene is TRBV4-2, the J gene TRBJ2-3; 13 bases fit TRBD2. Germline CDR1 reads LGHNA; CDR2 reads YNFKEQ. The CDR3 runs 16 residues. With 4 bases clipped from V and 6 bases from J, the junction kept 7 bases outside the gene matches. As DNA, the CDR3 is TGTGCCAGCAGCCCACGGACTAGCGGGGGAGGGGATACGCAGTATTTT. It codes for CASSPRTSGGGDTQYF.

As for this clone: Other DNA sequences in this sample translate to the same CDR3. This sequence joins TRBV5-1 and TRBJ2-7; 7 bases are shared with TRBD1. Per germline, CDR1 SGHRS and CDR2 YFSETQ. The length of the CDR3 is 14 residues. The trim removed 0 bases at V and 2 bases at J, leaving 2 bases unmatched. Here the CDR3 DNA reads TGCGCCAGCAGCTTGGACAGGGGCCCCTACGAGCAGTACTTC. Its translation is CASSLDRGPYEQYF.

This chain joins TRBV20-1 and TRBJ2-5, with D uncertain. Germline CDR1 reads DFQATT; CDR2 reads SNEGSKA (reference sequence). With 3 bases removed from V and 5 bases from J, the gap between germline ends came to 10 bases. The CDR3 length is 12 residues. CDR3 region: CSASGPLETQYF. CDR3 sequence (DNA): TGCAGTGCTAGTGGTCCGTTGGAGACCCAGTACTTC.

V and J are TRBV3-1 (or the pseudogene TRBV3-2) and TRBJ1-1; D is possibly TRBD1 (6 bases). The CDR3 sequence is 14 residues long. The ends were cut back, 4 bases at V and 0 bases at J, with 9 bases in the middle. Germline loops: CDR1 LGHDT, CDR2 YNNKEL (reference sequence). The CDR3 coding sequence is TGTGCCAGCAGCCGGGGGGGCTTGAACACTGAAGCTTTCTTT. Residues: CASSRGGLNTEAFF.

The genes are TRBV6-2 or TRBV6-3 and TRBJ2-2, with 9 bases lining up with TRBD2. V shed 6 bases, J shed 5 bases, and the junction held 16 bases outside the gene matches. The germline CDR1 and CDR2 sequences are MNHEY and SVGEGT. The CDR3 loop spans 18 amino acids. DNA for the CDR3: TGTGCCAGCAGCAGCCGGGCCCAGCGGGGGGCCTATACCGGGGAGCTGTTTTTT. Translating it yields CASSSRAQRGAYTGELFF.

The V call is TRBV19, the J call TRBJ1-6, with a weak D call TRBD1 (6 bases). V was trimmed by 6 bases and J by 8 bases, leaving 11 bases between them. Per the germline V gene, CDR1 is LNHDA and CDR2 is SQIVND (reference sequence). The CDR3 covers 13 residues. The chain's CDR3 is CASSRDNHSPLHF. Here the CDR3 DNA reads TGTGCCAGTAGCCGGGACAATCATTCACCCCTCCACTTT.

V gene TRBV19 combines with J gene TRBJ1-1; D may be TRBD1 (5 bases). The germline V and J ends were trimmed by 2 bases and 5 bases, with 15 bases remaining between them. This CDR3 is built from 15 residues. Germline CDR1 LNHDA, CDR2 SQIVND (reference sequence). DNA of the CDR3: TGTGCCAGTAGTATACAGGGCAGGGCCCGGACTGAAGCTTTCTTT. It translates to CASSIQGRARTEAFF.